Presented here are 2 T cell receptor beta chains from one specimen sequenced in a study of regulatory T cells in long-lasting Graves disease. As for time point: persistent/refractory GD, antithyroid drugs over 5 years with positive TRAb. PBMC RNA served as the TCR library source. Relying on iRepertoire HTBI primers and Arm-PCR of CDR3 regions, the team built TCR beta libraries. One entry per CDR3 protein, called by TCRdb with MiXCR from the multiplex PCR reads. The sample carries 360,000 or so distinct CDR3 sequences, 20% to 25% recorded once. Sequenced material: peripheral blood mononuclear cells (PBMCs), taken when the disease was refractory, from a patient treated with antithyroid drugs. The receptors originated from a woman in her thirties or forties with Graves disease.

This clonotype was counted at least ten times. The gene calls are TRBV6-2 or TRBV6-3 and TRBJ2-7; D possibly corresponds to TRBD1 (6 bases). From germline, CDR1 is MNHEY and CDR2 SVGEGT. CDR3 length equals 17 residues. Trimming shortened V by 5 bases and J by 3 bases, and 23 bases separated the two germline ends. CDR3 bases: TGTGCCAGCAGTCCCTTAATTTCCGGGACACAAAACTACGAGCAGTACTTC. Protein product: CASSPLISGTQNYEQYF.

This clonotype was recorded at least ten times. The V call is TRBV2, the J call TRBJ2-2; 7 positions match TRBD1. The V gene end was trimmed by 6 bases and the J gene end by 4 bases; junction bases not matched to a gene: 5. The CDR3 spans 14 residues. Looked up from germline, CDR1 is SNHLY and CDR2 is FYNNEI. The chain's CDR3 is CASSGTVRTGELFF. The CDR3 nucleotides are TGTGCCAGCAGCGGGACAGTACGCACCGGGGAGCTGTTTTTT.